This TCR beta chain appears in the sequencing data of a study of shared clonotypes between healthy human individuals. The data were produced by immunoSEQ multiplex PCR, yet TCRdb's version contains in-frame clones alone and is incomplete. The table shows 2 million to 2.5 million clones, with roughly 94% occurring only once. The CDR3 covers 16 residues. Germline V gene data show CDR1 as SGHRS and CDR2 as YFSETQ. Trimming pared 2 bases from V and 0 bases from J, leaving 12 bases between. The sequence came from a man aged 18 to 29 in good health. Material: naive CD4+ T cells sorted from blood. Subset noted: CD45RA+ positively selected. The gene calls are TRBV5-1 and TRBJ1-3, with D unclear. CDR3 amino acids: CASSLITPDSGNTIYF. Here the CDR3 DNA reads TGCGCCAGCAGCTTAATAACCCCCGACTCTGGAAACACCATATATTTT. Combining the CDR3 with reference TRBV5-1 and TRBJ1-3 gives the whole variable domain KAGVTQTPRYLIKTRGQQVTLSCSPISGHRSVSWYQQTPGQGLQFLFEYFSETQRNKGNFPGRFSGRQFSNSRSEMNVSTLELGDSALYLCASSLITPDSGNTIYFGEGSWLTVV.